Described below is a single T cell receptor beta chain sequence and its context. Clones were sequenced by immunoSEQ multiplex PCR, and TCRdb holds only the in-frame ones, with some missing. The sample includes about 91,000 clones, just over 85% of them seen just once. The entry originates in a study of OX40 agonist ivuxolimab in advanced cancers. Source: CD4+ or CD8+ T cells sorted from blood, taken in a trial of the OX40 agonist ivuxolimab. This TCR derives from an adult with an advanced solid tumor such as melanoma, head and neck, liver or kidney cancer.

Here the CDR3 DNA reads TGTGCCAGCATACGCGGGGAACGTGAGGCAGATACGCAGTATTTT. This gives the protein CASIRGEREADTQYF. V is TRBV2 and J is TRBJ2-3; possible D gene TRBD2, 6 bases. The V end was cut by 7 bases, the J end by 4 bases, with 18 bases between. In germline, CDR1 is SNHLY, CDR2 FYNNEI. The CDR3 totals 15 residues.